This record looks at one T cell receptor beta chain sequence and its context. Its matching antigen is unknown. A read error may account for a junction end that differs from germline. CD4+CD45RO+CD25- cells were isolated as memory CD4+ T cells. After constant-region reverse-primer amplification, full-length variable regions underwent semi-nested PCR with Nested Universal Primer A. One entry per CDR3 protein results from TCRdb running MiXCR on the 5' RACE reads. This table has some 62,000 distinct CDR3 sequences, approximately 22% appearing once. General study findings and limits: Tumor memory CD4+ T cell TCR gene usage was found to cluster with blood and lymph node memory CD4+ cells and with lymph node naive CD4+ cells.

This sequence was found in a female donor with breast cancer. Sequencing used memory CD4+ T cells sorted from a lymph node. Subset of the sample: memory CD4+ T cells, CD4+CD45RO+CD25-.

CDR3 loop: CASSPLRRDNPYEQDF. CDR3 nucleotides: TGTGCCAGCAGCCCTCTCAGGCGGGACAATCCCTACGAGCAGGACTTC. The J gene is TRBJ2-7, the V gene TRBV11-2; D may correspond to TRBD1 or TRBD2 (6 bases each). The germline CDR1 and CDR2 sequences are SGHAT and FQNNGV. The CDR3 is 16 amino acids.